This T cell receptor (beta chain) was sequenced in a study of cytomegalovirus exposure and HLA in healthy donors. Study-level results: Reports described diagnosis of cytomegalovirus status by the classifier as highly specific and sensitive. 164 TCR beta chains were listed as cytomegalovirus-associated. The study found most TCR sequences rare, yet found some public TCRs in many donors.

Assay: immunoSEQ multiplex PCR; the TCRdb copy retains only in-frame clones and omits some. This table holds some 190,000 clones, approximately 85% found once. Among the roughly 120 subjects of the validation cohort, separate from the roughly 600-subject first cohort, were the donors. The length of the CDR3 is 15 residues. Germline CDR1 reads LNHDA; CDR2 reads SQIVND (reference sequence). V gave up 6 bases and J gave up 0 bases, with 12 bases separating them. This clone was found a few times. The target antigen is unknown. Specimen: PBMCs. The chain uses TRBV19 and TRBJ1-3; possible D gene TRBD1, 6 bases. This TCR was sampled from a woman under 30 in good health and CMV-seronegative. The CDR3 DNA reads as TGTGCCAGTAGCAACAGACAGGACTCTGGAAACACCATATATTTT. Protein: CASSNRQDSGNTIYF.